This TCR beta chain was recovered during a study of T-cell reconstitution after alpha-beta-depleted transplantation in children. Study-level points and caveats: After one year, T-cell counts and TCRbeta diversity mostly came from new T cells. Reportedly, only several hundred clones from non-depleted graft cells drove alpha-beta T-cell counts at about two months. High day-60 TCRbeta diversity in some patients came from surviving recipient T cells and thymic progenitors.

The CDR3 runs to 14 residues. CDR1 DFQATT and CDR2 SNEGSKA come from the germline V gene (reference sequence). V was cut by 0 bases and J by 0 bases, with 8 bases left in between. This clonotype has at least ten counts. Its antigen is not known. It was with unique molecular identifiers that the TCRbeta library was prepared. TCRdb ran MiXCR on the PCR reads and lists one entry per CDR3 protein. The top ten hold about 8.2% of the sample, which has about 300,000 distinct CDR3 sequences, 6% to 10% seen once. The chain combines TRBV20-1 with TRBJ1-1; no clear D gene. This TCR was sampled from a female patient aged 2-10 years who had a stem cell transplant for Fanconi anemia, so the T cells may come from the graft donor. Sequences were derived from peripheral blood, sampled 360 days after TCRalphabeta/CD19-depleted stem cell transplant. CDR3 protein: CSARDRIMNTEAFF. DNA for the CDR3: TGCAGTGCTAGAGATCGCATCATGAACACTGAAGCTTTCTTT.